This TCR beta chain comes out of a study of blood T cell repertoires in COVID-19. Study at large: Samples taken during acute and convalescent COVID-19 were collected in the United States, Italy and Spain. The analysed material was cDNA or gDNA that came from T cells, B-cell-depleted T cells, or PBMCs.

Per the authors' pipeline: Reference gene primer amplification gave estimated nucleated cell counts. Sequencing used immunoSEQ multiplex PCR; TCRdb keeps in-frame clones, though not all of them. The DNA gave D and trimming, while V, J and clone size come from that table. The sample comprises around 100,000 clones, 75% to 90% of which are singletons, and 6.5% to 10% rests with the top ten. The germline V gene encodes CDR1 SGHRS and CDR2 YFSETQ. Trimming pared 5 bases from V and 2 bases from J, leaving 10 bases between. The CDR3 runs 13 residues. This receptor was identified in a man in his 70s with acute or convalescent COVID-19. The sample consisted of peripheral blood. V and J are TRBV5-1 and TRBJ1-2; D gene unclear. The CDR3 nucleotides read TGCGCCAGCAGACTAGGATCCAACTATGGCTACACCTTC. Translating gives CASRLGSNYGYTF.